The 5 T cell receptor beta chains given below trace back to one sample, sequenced in a study of blood T cells in healthy people across ages. Through a sample-barcoded 5' primer and a J-beta primer mix, a second PCR was run for roughly 7 to 12 cycles. TCRdb recomputed calls from the 5' RACE reads with MiXCR, one row per CDR3 protein. The sample lists about 1,800,000 distinct CDR3 sequences, about 28% seen once, with less than 9.5% in the top ten. Source material: blood. These TCRs come from a woman in her thirties in good health.

The V and J genes are TRBV7-2 and TRBJ2-1; D is perhaps TRBD2 (5 bases). V was shortened by 5 bases and J by 9 bases, with 20 bases between the two germline ends. The V gene's germline CDR1 is SGHTA and CDR2 FQGNSA. The CDR3 has 15 residues. The CDR3 protein is CASSVGGVDGSEQFF. The CDR3 region has the DNA TGTGCCAGCAGCGTCGGAGGCGTCGATGGTAGTGAGCAGTTCTTC.

This chain connects TRBV3-1 to TRBJ2-1, with D possibly matching TRBD1 (6 bases). The J call may be incorrect, as the DNA end agrees better with TRBJ2-7. This CDR3 contains 18 residues. Per the germline V gene, CDR1 is LGHDT and CDR2 is YNNKEL (reference sequence). CDR3 nucleotides: TGTGCCAGCAGCCAAGGGGGGCTGGCTCTGAGCTCCTACAATGAGCAGTACTTC. This codes for CASSQGGLALSSYNEQYF.

The CDR3 bases are TGCGCCAGCAGCACAACGAGGACAGGAGAGACCCAGTACTTC. Its protein is CASSTTRTGETQYF. This chain links TRBV5-1 with TRBJ2-5, with TRBD1 matching 7 bases. CDR3 length: 14 residues. V gave up 4 bases and J gave up 4 bases; unmatched junction bases: 7. Germline-derived CDR1 and CDR2 are SGHRS and YFSETQ.

This clonotype has a count of ten or more. V gene TRBV10-3 combines with J gene TRBJ2-7; D is possibly TRBD1 (5 bases). Germline assignment: CDR1 ENHRY and CDR2 SYGVKD. Trimming took off 3 bases at V and 4 bases at J, with 13 bases between the two ends. The length of the CDR3 is 14 residues. CDR3 coding DNA: TGTGCCATCAGTGATTCCACCAAGGGGTACGAGCAGTACTTC. Translating gives CAISDSTKGYEQYF.

This clonotype was seen many times. The rearrangement uses TRBV7-2 and TRBJ1-2; D is uncertain. CDR3 length: 16 amino acids. Trimming took off 5 bases at V and 2 bases at J, with 18 bases between the two ends. The germline CDR1 and CDR2 sequences are SGHTA and FQGNSA. This chain's CDR3 is CASSRAVGRINYGYTF. The CDR3 nucleotides are TGTGCCAGCAGCCGGGCGGTCGGCCGAATCAACTATGGCTACACCTTC.